Each of the 10 T cell receptor beta chains below was sequenced from the same sample in a study of metastatic and nonmetastatic thyroid tumors. Each patient came to thyroid surgery without any prior treatment (of any kind). Using MiXCR, TCRdb re-called clones from the PCR reads. This table holds about 16,000 clones, under 35% found once. The specimen was tumor tissue. The origin of the receptors is a female donor with papillary thyroid cancer or a benign thyroid nodule (not recorded which). Some clones in this sample may be carry-over from other donors' samples.

In its sample, this clone is medium-sized. The chain has TRBV7-6 and TRBJ2-7, with D possibly called TRBD1 or TRBD2 (5 bases each). Trimming cost V 5 bases and J 5 bases, with 10 bases left between them. Germline CDR1 is SGHVS and CDR2 is FNYEAQ. The CDR3 consists of 12 residues. The CDR3 region is CASSPGPNEQYF. The CDR3 DNA reads TGTGCCAGCAGCCCGGGGCCGAACGAGCAGTACTTC.

The chain links TRBV9 to TRBJ2-2; D uncertain. The CDR3 covers 12 residues. CDR1 SGDLS and CDR2 YYNGEE come from the germline V gene. The V end lost 0 bases, the J end lost 7 bases, and 4 bases lay between the germline ends. CDR3: CASSVAGGELFF. The CDR3 DNA reads as TGTGCCAGCAGCGTAGCAGGCGGGGAGCTGTTTTTT.

This clone ranks as medium-sized. The chain carries TRBV28 and TRBJ2-7; D not certain. V shed 3 bases and J shed 2 bases, with 14 bases lying between them. CDR3 length equals 15 residues. Germline lookup yields CDR1 MDHEN and CDR2 SYDVKM. CDR3 sequence: CASSFHNPATYEQYF. CDR3 sequence (DNA): TGTGCCAGCAGTTTCCATAACCCAGCCACCTACGAGCAGTACTTC.

The genes are TRBV3-1 and TRBJ1-4; unclear D gene. The ends were cut back, 6 bases at V and 8 bases at J, with 13 bases in the middle. Germline-derived CDR1 and CDR2 are LGHDT and YNNKEL (reference sequence). The CDR3 runs 13 residues. Here the CDR3 DNA reads TGTGCCAGCAGTCTCGGCCCGGGGGAAAAACTGTTTTTT. The encoded protein is CASSLGPGEKLFF. Looking up the rest from reference TRBV3-1 and TRBJ1-4 gives the full variable domain: DTAVSQTPKYLVTQMGNDKSIKCEQNLGHDTMYWYKQDSKKFLKIMFSYNNKELIINETVPNRFSPKSPDKAHLNLHINSLELGDSAVYFCASSLGPGEKLFFGSGTQLSVL.

This clone has a handful of counts. The chain joins TRBV29-1 to TRBJ1-2, with D unclear. V lost 7 bases, J lost 8 bases, and 14 bases lay in between. CDR3 length: 11 residues. Germline CDR1 SQVTM, CDR2 ANQGSEA. The CDR3 loop is CSASGRYGYTF. The CDR3 nucleotides are TGCAGCGCCTCCGGCCGCTACGGCTACACCTTC.

This clone has ten or more counts. The gene calls are TRBV11-1 and TRBJ2-3; 9 bases match TRBD1. The CDR3 sequence is 15 residues long. Germline V lookup: CDR1 SGHAT, CDR2 FQDESV (reference sequence). With V trimmed by 4 bases and J by 6 bases, 8 bases remained unmatched. Here the CDR3 DNA reads TGTGCCAGCAGCTCCAGACAGGGGGTAGAGGATACGCAGTATTTT. Translated, it gives CASSSRQGVEDTQYF.

This clone was seen many times. The chain carries TRBV3-1 and TRBJ1-6; 8 bases line up with TRBD1. The V gene end was trimmed by 1 base and the J gene end by 10 bases; junction bases not matched to a gene: 6. Germline-derived CDR1 and CDR2 are LGHDT and YNNKEL (reference sequence). The CDR3 is made up of 15 amino acids. CDR3 coding DNA: TGTGCCAGCAGCCAAGGGGGACAGGTATACTCACCCCTCCACTTT. Translating it yields CASSQGGQVYSPLHF. The variable domain in full, with the rest retrieved from reference TRBV3-1 and TRBJ1-6, is DTAVSQTPKYLVTQMGNDKSIKCEQNLGHDTMYWYKQDSKKFLKIMFSYNNKELIINETVPNRFSPKSPDKAHLNLHINSLELGDSAVYFCASSQGGQVYSPLHFGNGTRLTVT.

This clone was seen a few times. The chain combines TRBV6-4 with TRBJ1-1; tentative D call: TRBD1 (5 bases). The CDR3 has 14 residues. V lost 0 bases and J lost 5, with 10 bases in between. Germline V CDR1 and CDR2: MRHNA, SNTAGT. CDR3: CASSDSNRGTEAFF. DNA for the CDR3: TGTGCCAGCAGTGACTCGAATCGGGGGACTGAAGCTTTCTTT.

Relative to its sample, this clone is medium-sized. The chain uses TRBV28 and TRBJ2-7, with TRBD1 as a possible D gene (5 bases). CDR1 and CDR2 (germline): MDHEN, SYDVKM. This CDR3 contains 13 residues. Trimming shortened V by 6 bases and J by 7 bases, and 16 bases separated the two germline ends. CDR3 sequence: CASSWGRLREQYF. In nucleotides, the CDR3 is TGTGCCAGCAGCTGGGGCAGGCTGAGGGAGCAGTACTTC. The entire variable domain, with the rest obtained from reference TRBV28 and TRBJ2-7, is as follows: DVKVTQSSRYLVKRTGEKVFLECVQDMDHENMFWYRQDPGLGLRLIYFSYDVKMKEKGDIPEGYSVSREKKERFSLILESASTNQTSMYLCASSWGRLREQYFGPGTRLTVT.

This clone came up once. The gene calls are TRBV6-9 and TRBJ1-1, with 7 bases fitting TRBD1. Germline CDR1 reads MNHGY; CDR2 reads SVAAGI. Losses at the gene ends were 3 bases for V and 9 bases for J; bases not matched to a gene: 4. The CDR3 has 12 residues. The CDR3 DNA reads as TGTGCCAGCAGTTACGACAGGGTTCAAGCTTTCTTT. This translates into CASSYDRVQAFF.